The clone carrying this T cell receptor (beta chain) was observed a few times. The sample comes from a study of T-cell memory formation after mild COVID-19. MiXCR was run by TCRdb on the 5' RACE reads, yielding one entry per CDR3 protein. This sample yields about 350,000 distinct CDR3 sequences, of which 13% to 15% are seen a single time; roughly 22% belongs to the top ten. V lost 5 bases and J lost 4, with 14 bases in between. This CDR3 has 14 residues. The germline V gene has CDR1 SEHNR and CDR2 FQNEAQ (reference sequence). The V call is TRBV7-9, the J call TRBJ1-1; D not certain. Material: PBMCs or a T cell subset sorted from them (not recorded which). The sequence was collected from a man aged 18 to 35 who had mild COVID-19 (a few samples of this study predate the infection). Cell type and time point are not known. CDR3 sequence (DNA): TGTGCCAGCAGCCCAATCTGGGTCCCCACTGAAGCTTTCTTT. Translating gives CASSPIWVPTEAFF.